This T cell receptor (beta chain) originates from a study of CD8 T cells in Susac syndrome. General study points: In total CD8+ repertoires, approximately 17 Susac-specific public clones were found, and several in CD8+ TEMRA repertoires. As the study acknowledged, the number of individuals in its TCR sequencing and HLA analysis was relatively small.

Germline V gene data show CDR1 as SGHDN and CDR2 as FVKESK. There are 14 residues in the CDR3. V was pared by 4 bases and J by 3 bases, with 11 bases between. The RNA input was roughly 0.45 to 1 ug, and it was reverse transcribed with random hexamers. A multiplex approach, immunoSEQ multiplex PCR, amplified TCR beta CDR3 across 54 Vbeta and 13 Jbeta. TCRdb redid the calling of the immunoSEQ multiplex PCR reads with MiXCR, one entry per CDR3 protein. Of under 90,000 distinct CDR3 sequences listed, over 90% are singletons. As for this clonotype: Its antigen is undetermined.

This receptor was taken from a human donor with Susac syndrome. Sequencing was carried out using CD8+ T cells from PBMCs. The chain joins TRBV14 to TRBJ2-3, with D perhaps TRBD1 (5 bases). CDR3 residues: CASSPGYGTDTQYF. The CDR3 DNA is TGTGCCAGCAGCCCAGGGTACGGGACAGATACGCAGTATTTT.